Each of the 26 T cell receptor beta chains below was sequenced from the same sample in a study of T cells in Graves' hyperthyroidism and ophthalmopathy. RNA transcripts provided the source from which TCR beta CDR3 regions were amplified. The TCR CDR3 first-round RT-PCR relied on the HTBI primer set. TCRdb reprocessed the multiplex PCR reads with MiXCR, giving one entry per CDR3 protein. The sample has roughly 290,000 distinct CDR3 sequences, around 13% seen once. Sequencing was performed on blood. All receptors come from a woman aged 40-49 years with Graves' hyperthyroidism.

This rearrangement joins TRBV7-2 to TRBJ1-2, with TRBD1 as a possible D gene (6 bases). V was clipped by 1 base and J by 7 bases, with 16 bases between them. CDR3 length: 15 amino acids. Germline lookup yields CDR1 SGHTA and CDR2 FQGNSA. DNA for the CDR3: TGTGCCAGCAGCTTAGGACAGGTCTCCGTTCTTGGCTACACCTTC. Its translation: CASSLGQVSVLGYTF. The entire variable domain, with the rest obtained from reference TRBV7-2 and TRBJ1-2, is as follows: GAGVSQSPSNKVTEKGKDVELRCDPISGHTALYWYRQSLGQGLEFLIYFQGNSAPDKSGLPSDRFSAERTGGSVSTLTIQRTQQEDSAVYLCASSLGQVSVLGYTFGSGTRLTVV.

This clonotype was observed many times. The genes are TRBV3-1 and TRBJ2-1; D assignment may be TRBD1 or TRBD2 (6 bases each). The CDR3 spans 13 residues. V lost 3 bases and J 10 bases, leaving 13 bases between the germline ends. Germline V CDR1 and CDR2: LGHDT, YNNKEL (reference sequence). CDR3 loop: CASSQGGALEQFF. CDR3 sequence (DNA): TGTGCCAGCAGCCAGGGGGGCGCACTCGAGCAGTTCTTC.

This clonotype occurred many times. This chain's CDR3 is CASRLGGRTGEQYF. The DNA for the CDR3 is TGTGCCAGCAGGCTGGGTGGGAGAACGGGGGAGCAGTACTTC. V is TRBV28 and J is TRBJ2-7; maybe TRBD2 (5 bases). This CDR3 is built from 14 residues. V was shortened by 6 bases and J by 7 bases, with 19 bases between the two germline ends. CDR1 and CDR2 (germline): MDHEN, SYDVKM. The full variable domain, with the rest looked up from reference TRBV28 and TRBJ2-7, is DVKVTQSSRYLVKRTGEKVFLECVQDMDHENMFWYRQDPGLGLRLIYFSYDVKMKEKGDIPEGYSVSREKKERFSLILESASTNQTSMYLCASRLGGRTGEQYFGPGTRLTVT.

In this sample, this clonotype turned up many times. The rearrangement joins TRBV19 to TRBJ1-5, with 8 bases fitting TRBD1. J lost 5 bases, V lost 7 bases, and 7 bases had no gene match. The CDR3 has 14 amino acids. The V gene's germline CDR1 is LNHDA and CDR2 SQIVND (reference sequence). CDR3 amino acids: CASTPTGEDQPQHF. CDR3 in DNA: TGTGCCAGTACTCCGACAGGGGAGGATCAGCCCCAGCATTTT.

This clonotype was detected ten times or more. The junction shows a germline mismatch at one end, possibly a read error. J is TRBJ2-3 and V is TRBV5-1, with D unclear. Per the germline V gene, CDR1 is SGHRS and CDR2 is YFSETQ. The CDR3 runs to 14 residues. Written as DNA, the CDR3 is TGTGCCAGCAGCTTAGAAGGCAGCACAGATACGCAGTATTTT. This translates into CASSLEGSTDTQYF.

V is TRBV10-1 and J is TRBJ2-1; 8 bases map to TRBD1. The length of the CDR3 is 13 residues. V was clipped by 6 bases and J by 5 bases; unmatched bases: 3. The germline CDR1 and CDR2 sequences are WNHNN and SYGVQD (reference sequence). The CDR3 DNA is TGCGCCAGCAGGGACAGGGAGAACAATGAGCAGTTCTTC. Translating gives CASRDRENNEQFF.

This clonotype was counted ten times or more. This sequence joins TRBV15 and TRBJ2-3; 11 bases map to TRBD1. This CDR3 comprises 17 residues. V lost 3 bases to trimming and J lost 6 bases; unmatched junction nucleotides: 11. Germline CDR1 reads LNHNV; CDR2 reads YYDKDF (reference sequence). CDR3 in DNA: TGTGCCACCAGCAGTGTTTTAGGACAGGGGGCGGAGGATACGCAGTATTTT. Amino acid sequence: CATSSVLGQGAEDTQYF.

As concerns this clonotype: It may be a read error: a sequence one base away is much more abundant. The J gene is TRBJ2-3, the V gene TRBV6-9; D remains ambiguous. Germline CDR1 reads MNHGY; CDR2 reads SVAAGI. This CDR3 has 15 amino acids. CDR3 nucleotide sequence: TGTGCCAACAGTTCCCTGGCGGATAGCACAGATACGCAGTATTTT. Protein sequence: CANSSLADSTDTQYF.

This clonotype was observed a few times. The chain has TRBV20-1 and TRBJ1-2; 8 bases line up with TRBD1. The germline CDR1 and CDR2 sequences are DFQATT and SNEGSKA (reference sequence). CDR3 size: 15 residues. The trim removed 2 bases at V and 2 bases at J, leaving 7 bases unmatched. The DNA for the CDR3 is TGCAGTGCTAGATCCCCCCAGGGGGCGAACTATGGCTACACCTTC. Amino acid sequence: CSARSPQGANYGYTF.

This clonotype showed up many times. The chain is built from TRBV20-1 and TRBJ1-1; D is possibly TRBD1 (5 bases). CDR3 size: 15 residues. Germline CDR1 reads DFQATT; CDR2 reads SNEGSKA (reference sequence). The CDR3 region is CRARRGGGENTEAFF. CDR3 coding DNA: TGCAGGGCCAGGCGGGGGGGGGGGGAGAACACTGAAGCTTTCTTT.

This rearrangement joins TRBV18 to TRBJ1-4; D gene ambiguous. CDR3 length: 13 residues. Germline V gene sequence: CDR1 KGHSH, CDR2 LQKENI. V was trimmed by 8 bases and J by 6 bases, leaving 13 bases between them. This CDR3 reads CASAAIKDEKLFF. CDR3 in DNA: TGTGCCAGCGCGGCTATCAAAGATGAAAAACTGTTTTTT.

The table lists this clonotype with many counts. The V call is TRBV28, the J call TRBJ1-4; 7 bases line up with TRBD1. Germline-derived CDR1 and CDR2 are MDHEN and SYDVKM. J gave up 2 bases and V 2 bases, and 2 bases lay outside the gene matches. The CDR3 is 15 residues long. The CDR3 loop is CASSLRGRTNEKLFF. CDR3 DNA sequence: TGTGCCAGCAGTTTAAGGGGGCGTACTAATGAAAAACTGTTTTTT. Together with reference TRBV28 and TRBJ1-4, the CDR3 gives the full variable domain: DVKVTQSSRYLVKRTGEKVFLECVQDMDHENMFWYRQDPGLGLRLIYFSYDVKMKEKGDIPEGYSVSREKKERFSLILESASTNQTSMYLCASSLRGRTNEKLFFGSGTQLSVL.

This clonotype has at least ten counts. The J gene is TRBJ2-1, the V gene TRBV20-1; D possibly corresponds to TRBD1 (5 bases). V lost 5 bases to trimming and J lost 4 bases, with 15 bases between them. The CDR3 is 14 residues long. Germline V gene sequence: CDR1 DFQATT, CDR2 SNEGSKA (reference sequence). The CDR3 DNA reads as TGCAGTGCTCAGGACACCCTCGGATACAATGAGCAGTTCTTC. It yields the protein CSAQDTLGYNEQFF.

The chain links TRBV5-1 to TRBJ2-5; tentative D call: TRBD2 (6 bases). From germline, CDR1 is SGHRS and CDR2 YFSETQ. Trimming removed 6 bases at V and 8 bases at J, with 17 bases between. The CDR3 runs to 13 residues. The chain's CDR3 is CASTGTGGETQYF. The CDR3 DNA reads as TGCGCCAGCACCGGAACTGGCGGGGAAACCCAGTACTTC.

The J gene is TRBJ2-3, the V gene TRBV6-1, with D tentatively TRBD1 (6 bases). V shed 5 bases and J shed 2 bases, with 17 bases lying between them. Germline values: CDR1 MNHNS, CDR2 SASEGT. The CDR3 is 16 amino acids. The CDR3 loop is CASSPRTVLPTDTQYF. CDR3 coding DNA: TGTGCCAGCAGTCCGCGGACAGTTCTCCCCACAGATACGCAGTATTTT.

The J gene is TRBJ1-6, the V gene TRBV19; TRBD1 agrees at 9 bases. The V segment lost 3 bases and the J segment 10 bases; nucleotides outside the gene matches: 4. CDR3 length: 14 residues. Germline V gene sequence: CDR1 LNHDA, CDR2 SQIVND (reference sequence). CDR3 loop: CASSIDRGGSPLHF. CDR3 sequence (DNA): TGTGCCAGTAGTATTGACAGGGGGGGGTCACCCCTCCACTTT.

In this sample, this clonotype turned up many times. This chain connects TRBV5-8 to TRBJ1-1, with 9 bases aligning to TRBD1. V trimming: 3 bases; J trimming: 3 bases; junction bases outside the gene matches: 6. This CDR3 has 15 residues. CDR1 and CDR2 from the germline V gene are SGHTS and YDEGEE. In DNA form, the CDR3 reads TGTGCCAGCAGCTCTGGGGACAGGGCGCACACTGAAGCTTTCTTT. This encodes CASSSGDRAHTEAFF.

As regards this clonotype: Sequence at one end of the junction differs from germline and may be a read error. The gene calls are TRBV14 and TRBJ2-1; a weak D match, TRBD2 (6 bases). The CDR3 extends over 13 amino acids. Germline V gene data show CDR1 as SGHDN and CDR2 as FVKESK. The DNA of the CDR3 is TGTGCCAGCAGCCAATCGAGCCTGACACTAGCTCTCTTC. Translating gives CASSQSSLTLALF.

Turning to this clonotype: Being one base from a much bigger clone, this may be a read error. This chain connects TRBV7-9 to TRBJ2-5, with 7 bases lining up with TRBD1. The CDR3 runs to 15 residues. Germline values: CDR1 SEHNR, CDR2 FQNEAQ (reference sequence). The DNA of the CDR3 is TGTGCCAGCAGCTCCCCGCAAGGGGGCCAAGAGACCCACTACTTC. The encoded protein is CASSSPQGGQETHYF. The whole variable domain, filled in from reference TRBV7-9 and TRBJ2-5, reads DTGVSQNPRHKITKRGQNVTFRCDPISEHNRLYWYRQTLGQGPEFLTYFQNEAQLEKSRLLSDRFSAERPKGSFSTLEIQRTEQGDSAMYLCASSSPQGGQETHYFGPGTRLLVL.

The genes are TRBV7-9 and TRBJ2-3; TRBD2 aligns across 12 bases. The V segment lost 7 bases and the J segment 6 bases; nucleotides outside the gene matches: 8. The CDR3 loop spans 15 amino acids. Germline V gene sequence: CDR1 SEHNR, CDR2 FQNEAQ (reference sequence). In DNA, the CDR3 is TGTGCCAGCAACACCTGGACTAGCGGGACGGATACGCAGTATTTT. Encoded protein: CASNTWTSGTDTQYF.

Many counts were recorded for this clonotype. The chain employs TRBV28 and TRBJ1-5, with D hard to call. V was pared by 7 bases and J by 3 bases, with 13 bases between. CDR1 is MDHEN, CDR2 SYDVKM, per germline. The CDR3 runs 14 residues. For the CDR3, the DNA is TGTGCCAGCAAAATTCTCAGCCTCAATCAGCCCCAGCATTTT. It codes for CASKILSLNQPQHF.

This clonotype appeared many times. The chain has TRBV5-1 and TRBJ2-1; 12 bases align to TRBD2. This CDR3 comprises 16 residues. With V trimmed by 4 bases and J by 0 bases, 2 bases remained unmatched. The germline V gene has CDR1 SGHRS and CDR2 YFSETQ. CDR3 protein: CASSQTSGSSYNEQFF. For the CDR3, the DNA is TGCGCCAGCAGCCAGACTAGCGGGAGCTCCTACAATGAGCAGTTCTTC. The full variable domain, completed using reference TRBV5-1 and TRBJ2-1, is KAGVTQTPRYLIKTRGQQVTLSCSPISGHRSVSWYQQTPGQGLQFLFEYFSETQRNKGNFPGRFSGRQFSNSRSEMNVSTLELGDSALYLCASSQTSGSSYNEQFFGPGTRLTVL.

V and J are TRBV2 and TRBJ2-1; D might be TRBD1 (6 bases). This CDR3 contains 13 residues. CDR1 and CDR2 (germline): SNHLY, FYNNEI. Trimming left V 4 bases short and J 5 bases short, with 9 bases between. This chain's CDR3 is CASSGQVHNEQFF. The CDR3 coding sequence is TGTGCCAGCAGTGGACAGGTACACAATGAGCAGTTCTTC.

Ten or more counts support this clonotype. The CDR3 reads CASSLAGTPYEQYF. CDR3 nucleotides: TGTGCCAGCAGCTTAGCGGGGACCCCCTACGAGCAGTACTTC. J is TRBJ2-7 and V is TRBV11-2, with D perhaps TRBD1 or TRBD2 (5 bases each). V lost 1 base and J lost 2, with 9 bases in between. Germline-derived CDR1 and CDR2 are SGHAT and FQNNGV. The CDR3 has 14 amino acids.

At least ten counts were recorded for this clonotype. The V gene is TRBV10-3, the J gene TRBJ1-1; the D is unclear. CDR1 is ENHRY, CDR2 SYGVKD, per germline. The CDR3 covers 13 residues. Trimming left V 3 bases short and J 2 bases short, with 7 bases between. The CDR3 nucleotides are TGTGCCATCAGTGACAGGTATAACACTGAAGCTTTCTTT. Protein product: CAISDRYNTEAFF.

Turning to this clonotype: This could be a read error, since a much larger clone is one nucleotide away. J is TRBJ1-5 and V is TRBV7-9, with D maybe TRBD1 (5 bases). The CDR3 spans 14 residues. The germline V gene encodes CDR1 SEHNR and CDR2 FQNEAQ (reference sequence). V was clipped by 3 bases and J by 5 bases, with 11 bases between them. The CDR3 nucleotides are TGTGCCAGCAGCTTGGAGGGAGGGGATCAGCCCCAGCATTTT. It specifies CASSLEGGDQPQHF.